Given below is one T cell receptor beta chain in context. The data are from a study of blood T cell repertoires in COVID-19. Assignment of participants to cohorts was predicated upon participant-reported clinical history. Between the trimmed V and J ends, which lost 2 bases and 4 bases, there was a span of 8 bases. The CDR3 length is 13 residues. How the authors handled the data: Reference gene primer amplification gave nucleated cell count estimates. Sequenced by immunoSEQ multiplex PCR; TCRdb stores in-frame clones only, minus some. From that table come the V and J calls and clone size; the DNA was used to work out D and trimming. The sample consists of roughly 500,000 clones, approximately 90% of them appearing once.

The chain couples TRBV12-3 or TRBV12-4 to TRBJ2-5; D is unresolved. Material for sequencing was PBMCs or T cells enriched from blood (not recorded which). The sequence derives from a woman in her 40s who had recovered from COVID-19. CDR3 sequence: CASSLKAPETQYF. The CDR3 DNA follows: TGTGCCAGCAGTTTAAAAGCACCAGAGACCCAGTACTTC.